This record covers a single T cell receptor (beta chain). Its antigen is unknown. V was pared by 6 bases and J by 8 bases, with 11 bases between. Germline V gives CDR1 MNHNY, CDR2 SVGAGI (reference sequence). The CDR3 covers 12 residues. The record originates from a study of pediatric ulcerative colitis. Study observations and caveats: All ulcerative colitis patients, but no controls, carried two rectal clonotypes. Blood-derived T cells may be present in rectal pinch biopsies.

Rectal tissue came from one to two pinch biopsies taken at colonoscopy. Generated by immunoSEQ multiplex PCR, the TCRdb table keeps only in-frame clones and is missing some. The sample includes tens of thousands of clones, 60% to 85% of them seen just once. The chain has TRBV6-6 and TRBJ1-5; D gene ambiguous. Sequencing was done on a sample of gut tissue. This sequence originates from a boy between 5 and 17 years old with severe ulcerative colitis. The CDR3 sequence is CASRQPPKPQHF. The CDR3 region has the DNA TGTGCCAGCAGACAACCCCCGAAGCCCCAGCATTTT.